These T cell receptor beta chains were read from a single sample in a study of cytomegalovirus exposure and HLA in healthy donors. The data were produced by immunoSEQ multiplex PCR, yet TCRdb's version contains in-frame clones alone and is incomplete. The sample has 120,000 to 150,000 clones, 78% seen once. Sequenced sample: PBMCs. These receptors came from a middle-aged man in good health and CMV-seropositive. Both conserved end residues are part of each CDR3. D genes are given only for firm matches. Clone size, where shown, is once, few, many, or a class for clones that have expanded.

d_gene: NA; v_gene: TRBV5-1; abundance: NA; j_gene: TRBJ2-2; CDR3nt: TGCGCCAGCAGCTTGTCCCGGGTTGGCACCGGGGAGCTGTTTTTT; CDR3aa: CASSLSRVGTGELFF
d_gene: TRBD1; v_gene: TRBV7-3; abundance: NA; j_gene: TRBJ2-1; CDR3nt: TGTGCCAGCAGCCCAGGACAGGGGGCTTGGAATGAGCAGTTCTTC; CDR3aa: CASSPGQGAWNEQFF
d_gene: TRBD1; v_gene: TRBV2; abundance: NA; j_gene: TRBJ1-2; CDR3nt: TGTGCCAGCAGTGAAGCCGGACAGGGATCCTATGGCTACACCTTC; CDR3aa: CASSEAGQGSYGYTF
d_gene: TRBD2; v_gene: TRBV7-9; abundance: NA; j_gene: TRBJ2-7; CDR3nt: TGTGCCAGCAGCGCCCAAGGACGGGGGGACTACGAGCAGTACTTC; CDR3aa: CASSAQGRGDYEQYF
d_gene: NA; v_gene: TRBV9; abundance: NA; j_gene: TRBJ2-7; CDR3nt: TGTGCCAGCAGCGTAGGCCCCGGGATTTCCTACGAGCAGTACTTC; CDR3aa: CASSVGPGISYEQYF
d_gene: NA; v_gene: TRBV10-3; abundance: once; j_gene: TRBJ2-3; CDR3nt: TGTGCCATCAACGTCTTCCCAGGCAGGACAGATACGCAGTATTTT; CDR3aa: CAINVFPGRTDTQYF
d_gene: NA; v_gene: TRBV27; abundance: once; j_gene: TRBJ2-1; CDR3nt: TGTGCCAGCAGTTTGGGGGGGCGGGGCTACAATGAGCAGTTCTTC; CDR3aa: CASSLGGRGYNEQFF
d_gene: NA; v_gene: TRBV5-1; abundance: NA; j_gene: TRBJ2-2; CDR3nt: TGCGCCAGCAGCTCCCGGGAGTACACCGGGGAGCTGTTTTTT; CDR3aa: CASSSREYTGELFF
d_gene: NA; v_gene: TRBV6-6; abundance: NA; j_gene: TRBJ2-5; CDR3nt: TGTGCCAGCAGTTACGGGGCAGCGCAAGAGACCCAGTACTTC; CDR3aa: CASSYGAAQETQYF
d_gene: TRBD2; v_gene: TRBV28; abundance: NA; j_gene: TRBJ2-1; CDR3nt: TGTGCCAGCAGCCCCGGGACTAGCGGGGTCAATGAGCAGTTCTTC; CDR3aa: CASSPGTSGVNEQFF
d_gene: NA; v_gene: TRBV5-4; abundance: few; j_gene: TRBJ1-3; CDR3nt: TGTGCCAGCAGCTTGGGTGGGCCGTCCTCTGGAAACACCATATATTTT; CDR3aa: CASSLGGPSSGNTIYF
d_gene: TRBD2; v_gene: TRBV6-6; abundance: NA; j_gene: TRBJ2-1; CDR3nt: TGTGCCAGCAGAAAAGCGGGAGCGCGGAATGAGCAGTTCTTC; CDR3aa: CASRKAGARNEQFF
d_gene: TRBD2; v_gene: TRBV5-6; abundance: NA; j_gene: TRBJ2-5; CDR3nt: TGTGCCAGCAGCCCCAGCGGGAGGGGTGTAGAGACCCAGTACTTC; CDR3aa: CASSPSGRGVETQYF
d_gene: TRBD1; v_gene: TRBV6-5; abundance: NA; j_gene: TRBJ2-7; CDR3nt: TGTGCCAGCAGTTTCCTTCTTGGGACAGGGGTCTACGAGCAGTACTTC; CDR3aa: CASSFLLGTGVYEQYF
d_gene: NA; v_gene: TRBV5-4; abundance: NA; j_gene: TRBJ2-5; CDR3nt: TGTGCCAGCAGCTTCCTCCAAGAGACCCAGTACTTC; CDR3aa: CASSFLQETQYF
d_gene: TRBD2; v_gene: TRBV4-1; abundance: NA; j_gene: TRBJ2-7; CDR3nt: TGCGCCAGCAGCCAAGGCGGAGGACTAGCGGGAGGGCCCTACGAGCAGTACTTC; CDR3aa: CASSQGGGLAGGPYEQYF
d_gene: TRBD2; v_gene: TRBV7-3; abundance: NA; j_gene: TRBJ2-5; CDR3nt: TGTGCCAGCAGCTTAACTGGAGCGGGAGGAACCACCCAAGAGACCCAGTACTTC; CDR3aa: CASSLTGAGGTTQETQYF
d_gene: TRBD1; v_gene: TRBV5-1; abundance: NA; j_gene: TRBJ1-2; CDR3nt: TGCGCCAGCAGCTTGGAAGGGACAGGGGGCGATGGCTACACCTTC; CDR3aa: CASSLEGTGGDGYTF